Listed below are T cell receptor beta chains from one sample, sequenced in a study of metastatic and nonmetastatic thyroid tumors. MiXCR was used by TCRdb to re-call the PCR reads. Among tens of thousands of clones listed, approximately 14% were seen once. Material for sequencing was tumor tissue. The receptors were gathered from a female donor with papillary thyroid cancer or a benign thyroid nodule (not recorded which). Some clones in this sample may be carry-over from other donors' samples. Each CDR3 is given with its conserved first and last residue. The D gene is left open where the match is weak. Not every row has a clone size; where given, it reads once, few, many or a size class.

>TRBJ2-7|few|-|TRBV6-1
TGTGCCAGCGGGTCAGGGCGGCTAGCTTCTTCCTACGAGCAGTACTTC
CASGSGRLASSYEQYF
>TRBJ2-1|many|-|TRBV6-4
TGTGCCAGCAGCCCCAGGGGGGGGGACAATGAGCAGTTCTTC
CASSPRGGDNEQFF
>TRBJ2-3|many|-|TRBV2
TGTGCCAGCAGGCCGGGACTTGGAGGGGCAGATACGCAGTATTTT
CASRPGLGGADTQYF
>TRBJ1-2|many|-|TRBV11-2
TGTGCCAGCAGCTCCGAACAGGAGGGCTACACCTTC
CASSSEQEGYTF
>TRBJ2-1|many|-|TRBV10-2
TGCGCCAGCAGCGAAAATGGCGGGACTGAGCAGTTCTTC
CASSENGGTEQFF
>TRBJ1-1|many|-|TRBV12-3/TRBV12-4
TGTGCCAGCAGTTTATCTCAGGGTGACACTGAAGCTTTCTTT
CASSLSQGDTEAFF
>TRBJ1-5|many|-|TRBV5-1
TGCGCCAGCAGCTTAGCAGTGTACACGGGGGGAAGGCCCCAGCATTTT
CASSLAVYTGGRPQHF
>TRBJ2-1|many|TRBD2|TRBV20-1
TGCAGTGCCCCCAAGCGGGGACTCTACAATGAGCAGTTCTTC
CSAPKRGLYNEQFF
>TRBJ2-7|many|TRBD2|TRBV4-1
TGCGCCAGCAGCCCACTAGCGGGGGCCTCCTACGAGCAGTACTTC
CASSPLAGASYEQYF
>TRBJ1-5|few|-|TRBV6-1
TGTGCCAGCAGCCCCAACAATCATCTCCAGCATTTT
CASSPNNHLQHF
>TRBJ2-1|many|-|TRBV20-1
TGCAGTGCTAGAGATTTAAACTCCTACAATGAGCAGTTCTTC
CSARDLNSYNEQFF
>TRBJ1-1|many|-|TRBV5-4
TGTGCCAGCAGCTTGGCGGACTCTTACACTGAAGCTTTCTTT
CASSLADSYTEAFF
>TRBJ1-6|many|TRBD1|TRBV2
TGTGCCAGCAGTAGCCACAGGGGAGATAATTCACCCCTCCACTTT
CASSSHRGDNSPLHF
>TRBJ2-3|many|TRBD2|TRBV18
TGTGCCAGCCCATTGACTAGCGGGGCCACAGATACGCAGTATTTT
CASPLTSGATDTQYF
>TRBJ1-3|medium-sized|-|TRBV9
TGTGCCAGCAGCGTAGCCCTTCCAGGGTCCGGAAACACCATATATTTT
CASSVALPGSGNTIYF
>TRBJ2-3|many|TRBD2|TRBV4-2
TGTGCCAGCAGCCAAGACGCGACTAGCGGGAGGGGGGTCACAGATACGCAGTATTTT
CASSQDATSGRGVTDTQYF
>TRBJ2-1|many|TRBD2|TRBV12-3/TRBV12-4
TGTGCCAGCAGTTCCCTTCGGACTAGCGGGACCTACAATGAGCAGTTCTTC
CASSSLRTSGTYNEQFF
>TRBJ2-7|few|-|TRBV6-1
TGTGCCAGCAGTGTCGGACAGTCCTACGAGCAGTACTTC
CASSVGQSYEQYF
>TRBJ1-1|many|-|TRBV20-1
TGCAGTGCTAGAAACCTTCAGGGAAACACTGAAGCTTTCTTT
CSARNLQGNTEAFF
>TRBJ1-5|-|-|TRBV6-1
TGTGACAGCAGTCTTGAGGCGGTTAGCAATCAGCACCAGCATTTT
CDSSLEAVSNQHQHF
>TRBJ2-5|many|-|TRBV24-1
TGTGCCACCAGTGATTTTGAGGGGGGGCAAGAGACCCAGTACTTC
CATSDFEGGQETQYF
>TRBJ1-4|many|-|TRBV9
TGTGCCAGCAGCGGGTCCAATGAAAAACTGTTTTTT
CASSGSNEKLFF
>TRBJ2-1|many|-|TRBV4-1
TGCGCCAGCAGCCAAGGGCCAGGGTACAATGAGCAGTTCTTC
CASSQGPGYNEQFF
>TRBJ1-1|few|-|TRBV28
TGTGCCAGCGTAGACTCCATTGGGAACACTGAAGCTTTCTTT
CASVDSIGNTEAFF
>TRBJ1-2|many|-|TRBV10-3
TGTGCCATCAGTGGGGGGGCAGGGTATGGCTACACCTTC
CAISGGAGYGYTF
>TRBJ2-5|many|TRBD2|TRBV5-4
TGTGCCAGCAGCCCTAGCGGGGGGATTCAAGAGACCCAGTACTTC
CASSPSGGIQETQYF
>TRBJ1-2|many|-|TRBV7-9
TGTGCCAGCAGCGACACAGACAGAATTGACAGGGGCTACACCTTC
CASSDTDRIDRGYTF
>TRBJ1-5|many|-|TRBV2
TGTGCCAGCAGCAGAAGCTCCGGCCGTAGCAATCAGCCCCAGCATTTT
CASSRSSGRSNQPQHF
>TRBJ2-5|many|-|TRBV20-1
TGCAGTGCTAGAAACAGGCTTGAAGAGTGGAAGGAGACCCAGTACTTC
CSARNRLEEWKETQYF
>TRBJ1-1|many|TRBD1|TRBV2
TGTGCCAGCGGCCGAAGACAGGGGGACACTGAAGCTTTCTTT
CASGRRQGDTEAFF
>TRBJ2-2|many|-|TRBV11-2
TGTGCCAGCAGCACACTTAAAAACACCGGGGAGCTGTTTTTT
CASSTLKNTGELFF
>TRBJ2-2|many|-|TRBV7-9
TGTGCCAGCAGCTTTCTGGCCCGGACGGGGGAGCTGTTTTTT
CASSFLARTGELFF
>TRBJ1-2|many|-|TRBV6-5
TGTGCCAGCAGTTACATACAGAGCTATGGCTACACCTTC
CASSYIQSYGYTF
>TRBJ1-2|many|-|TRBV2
TGTGCCAGCAGTCGGCCAGGTTCCCACTATGGCTACACCTTC
CASSRPGSHYGYTF
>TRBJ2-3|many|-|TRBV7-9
TGTGCCAGCAGCGCCGGGCGCGGCACAGATACGCAGTATTTT
CASSAGRGTDTQYF
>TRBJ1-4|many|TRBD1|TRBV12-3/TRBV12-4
TGTGCCAGCAGTTTAACATTAACAGGGGAGGAAAAACTGTTTTTT
CASSLTLTGEEKLFF
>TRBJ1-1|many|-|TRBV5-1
TGCGCCAGCAGCTTGGGGTTGGACAGTAAGAAAGCTTTCTTT
CASSLGLDSKKAFF
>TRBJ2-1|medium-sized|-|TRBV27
TGTGCCAGCAGTCCAAGAATCTCTGATGAGCAGTTCTTC
CASSPRISDEQFF
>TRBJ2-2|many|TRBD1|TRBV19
TGTGCCAGTAGTGGATTGACAGGGGCCGGGGAGCTGTTTTTT
CASSGLTGAGELFF
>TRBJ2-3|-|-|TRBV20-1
TGCAGTGCTCCTTCCAGTCGGGTGGATGATACGCAGTATTTT
CSAPSSRVDDTQYF
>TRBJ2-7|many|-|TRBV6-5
TGTGCCAGCAGTTACGCCGCGGGTCTAGAAACCTACGAGCAGTACTTC
CASSYAAGLETYEQYF
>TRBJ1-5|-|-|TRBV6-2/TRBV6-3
TGTGCCAGCACTAAGAGGACCCTACCGGATCAGCCCCAGCATTTT
CASTKRTLPDQPQHF
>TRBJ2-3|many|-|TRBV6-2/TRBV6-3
TGTGCCAGCATACAAGGGGGAGGCACAGATACGCAGTATTTT
CASIQGGGTDTQYF
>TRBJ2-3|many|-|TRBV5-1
TGCGCCAGCAGCCCGTCAGGCCCCAGCACAGATACGCAGTATTTT
CASSPSGPSTDTQYF
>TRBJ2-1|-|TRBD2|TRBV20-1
TGCAGTGCTAGAGGCCTAGCGGGAGGAGTCACTGAGCAGTTCTTC
CSARGLAGGVTEQFF
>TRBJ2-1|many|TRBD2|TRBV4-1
TGCGCCAGCAGGGGCGGGCTAGCGGGCAACAATGAGCAGTTCTTC
CASRGGLAGNNEQFF